One and the same sample provided the 20 T cell receptor beta chains below, sequenced in a study of low-dose radiotherapy and immunotherapy resistance in tumors. Time point defined: before trial treatment. Both TCRalpha and TCRbeta chains were reverse transcribed with V-gene-specific primers. It was with a constant-region primer and a V-primer adapter that TCRs were amplified over around 18 PCR cycles. Each CDR3 protein is one row after TCRdb ran MiXCR on the reads. The sample contains more than 50,000 distinct CDR3 sequences, about 23% of which appear only once. Material: PBMCs, obtained before treatment. Receptor source: a male donor with prostate cancer.

This clonotype was counted many times. The chain uses TRBV6-6 and TRBJ2-3; TRBD2 matches 8 bases. In germline, CDR1 is MNHNY, CDR2 SVGAGI (reference sequence). V lost 6 bases, J lost 2 bases, and 10 bases stayed unmatched. The length of the CDR3 is 16 residues. The CDR3 DNA follows: TGTGCCAGCAGCGGGGGAGCGGGAGTTACCACAGATACGCAGTATTTT. Translating gives CASSGGAGVTTDTQYF.

As regards this clonotype: The conserved phenylalanine or tryptophan is not found at the CDR3 terminus, so this likely reflects a read error. The limits of the CDR3 on the DNA are not certain, so only TCRdb's listed CDR3 is given. This chain uses TRBV7-9 with TRBJ2-5; TRBD1 is the table's D call, not checked against the DNA. The CDR3 region is 13 residues in length, termini included. Per the germline V gene, CDR1 is SEHNR and CDR2 is FQNEAQ (reference sequence). The CDR3: CASSGGSGETQHS.

In this sample, this clonotype turned up many times. The chain recombines TRBV6-6 with TRBJ2-7; 7 nucleotides align to TRBD1. The V segment lost 2 bases and the J segment 0 bases; nucleotides outside the gene matches: 4. This CDR3 contains 15 residues. In germline, CDR1 is MNHNY, CDR2 SVGAGI (reference sequence). The CDR3 nucleotides read TGTGCCAGCAGTTACGGGACAGCCGGCTCCTACGAGCAGTACTTC. This encodes CASSYGTAGSYEQYF.

Many counts were recorded for this clonotype. The rearrangement links TRBV29-1 to TRBJ2-2; 9 bases are a match to TRBD1. Germline V gives CDR1 SQVTM, CDR2 ANQGSEA. The length of the CDR3 is 16 residues. V shed 5 bases and J 5 bases; nucleotides not matched to a gene: 12. The CDR3 DNA follows: TGCAGCGTTCCACGGTTCGGGACAGGGCGGACCGGGGAGCTGTTTTTT. Protein product: CSVPRFGTGRTGELFF.

The chain is built from TRBV2 and TRBJ2-1; 7 bases line up with TRBD2. There are 16 residues in the CDR3. From germline, CDR1 is SNHLY and CDR2 FYNNEI. J gave up 0 bases and V 6 bases, and 8 bases lay outside the gene matches. The CDR3 nucleotides read TGTGCCAGCAGGGGGATAGCGGGCAGCTCCTACAATGAGCAGTTCTTC. Translated: CASRGIAGSSYNEQFF.

The rearrangement uses TRBV6-6 and TRBJ1-1; D might be TRBD1 (6 bases). Trimming shortened V by 0 bases and J by 6 bases, and 8 bases separated the two germline ends. The CDR3 is 13 amino acids. Germline V gives CDR1 MNHNY, CDR2 SVGAGI (reference sequence). The CDR3 is CASSYSGGSEAFF. In DNA form, the CDR3 reads TGTGCCAGCAGTTACTCTGGGGGCTCTGAAGCTTTCTTT.

The chain has TRBV9 and TRBJ1-5; a weak D match, TRBD1 (6 bases). The CDR3 covers 13 residues. The germline V gene encodes CDR1 SGDLS and CDR2 YYNGEE. The V end was cut by 4 bases, the J end by 7 bases, with 12 bases between. The CDR3 protein is CASSQYQGQPQHF. The CDR3 coding sequence is TGTGCCAGCAGCCAGTATCAGGGGCAGCCCCAGCATTTT. Full variable domain (missing parts from reference TRBV9 and TRBJ1-5): DSGVTQTPKHLITATGQRVTLRCSPRSGDLSVYWYQQSLDQGLQFLIQYYNGEERAKGNILERFSAQQFPDLHSELNLSSLELGDSALYFCASSQYQGQPQHFGDGTRLSIL.

This clonotype was counted a few times. The chain combines TRBV4-1 with TRBJ1-2, with 10 bases matching TRBD1. The V gene end was trimmed by 0 bases and the J gene end by 6 bases; junction bases not matched to a gene: 13. CDR3 length: 18 amino acids. Germline V gene lookup returns CDR1 MGHRA and CDR2 YSYEKL. The CDR3 spells CASSQDGDRGPLRDGYTF. In DNA form, the CDR3 reads TGCGCCAGCAGCCAAGATGGGGACAGGGGTCCCCTTCGGGATGGCTACACCTTC.

The table lists this clonotype with many counts. The V and J genes are TRBV9 and TRBJ2-5; the D gene could be TRBD1 or TRBD2 (6 bases each). CDR3 length equals 14 residues. Between the trimmed V and J ends, which lost 0 bases and 5 bases, there was a span of 11 bases. Germline assignment: CDR1 SGDLS and CDR2 YYNGEE. The CDR3 loop reads CASSVAGASETQYF. As DNA, the CDR3 is TGTGCCAGCAGCGTAGCGGGGGCTTCGGAGACCCAGTACTTC.

This clonotype has at least ten counts. The chain is built from TRBV11-2 and TRBJ2-5; 8 bases align to TRBD2. V was clipped by 6 bases and J by 7 bases; unmatched bases: 13. CDR1 and CDR2 from the germline V gene are SGHAT and FQNNGV. The CDR3 covers 15 residues. The CDR3 bases are TGTGCCAGCAGTGCGACGGGAGGGGCCCAGGGGACCCAGTACTTC. As protein: CASSATGGAQGTQYF.

This clonotype was seen at least ten times. The chain has TRBV6-2 or TRBV6-3 and TRBJ2-5; D is uncertain. V gave up 6 bases and J gave up 3 bases, with 5 bases separating them. The length of the CDR3 is 11 residues. Germline V gene data show CDR1 as MNHEY and CDR2 as SVGEGT. CDR3 protein: CASRWKETQYF. DNA for the CDR3: TGTGCCAGCAGGTGGAAAGAGACCCAGTACTTC.

A word on this clonotype: A read error likely explains this, since a far larger clone differs by one base. The chain employs TRBV28 and TRBJ2-1; D unclear. Germline CDR1 is MDHEN and CDR2 is SYDVKM. This CDR3 has 15 residues. The V gene lost 5 bases and the J gene lost 10 bases, with 21 bases spanning the gap. In DNA form, the CDR3 reads TGTGCCAGCAGTCGATCTACTGATCAATCCTACGAGCAGTTCTTC. Translating gives CASSRSTDQSYEQFF.

The table lists this clonotype with a count of one. This is likely an artifact of a read error, given a far larger clone one base away. The chain has TRBV5-1 and TRBJ2-7; D is undetermined. Germline values: CDR1 SGHRS, CDR2 YFSETQ. This CDR3 has 14 residues. Trimming cost V 4 bases and J 7 bases, with 18 bases left between them. The CDR3 sequence is CASSGQVGPNEQYF. For the CDR3, the DNA is TGCGCCAGCAGCGGTCAGGTGGGTCCCAATGAGCAGTACTTC.

The sample holds many counts of this clonotype. The rearrangement joins TRBV5-4 to TRBJ2-2; the match to TRBD2 covers 7 bases. In germline, CDR1 is SGHNT, CDR2 YYREEE (reference sequence). The CDR3 extends over 17 amino acids. Trimming at V came to 4 bases and at J to 1 base, leaving 10 bases not matched to a gene. CDR3 protein: CASSRGPSGKNTGELFF. Here the CDR3 DNA reads TGTGCCAGCAGCCGGGGCCCCAGCGGGAAGAACACCGGGGAGCTGTTTTTT.

This clonotype was picked up many times. The rearrangement uses TRBV13 and TRBJ2-3; no clear D gene. CDR1 and CDR2 (germline): PRHDT, FYEKMQ (reference sequence). V was cut by 6 bases and J by 0 bases, with 13 bases left in between. The CDR3 is 15 amino acids. This chain's CDR3 is CASSPRGASTDTQYF. CDR3 DNA sequence: TGTGCCAGCAGTCCACGTGGTGCTAGCACAGATACGCAGTATTTT. Full variable domain (missing parts from reference TRBV13 and TRBJ2-3): AAGVIQSPRHLIKEKRETATLKCYPIPRHDTVYWYQQGPGQDPQFLISFYEKMQSDKGSIPDRFSAQQFSDYHSELNMSSLELGDSALYFCASSPRGASTDTQYFGPGTRLTVL.

This clonotype was seen many times. The gene calls are TRBV28 and TRBJ1-4; D ambiguous. Trimming removed 7 bases from V and 7 bases from J, with 16 bases in between. The CDR3 runs 14 residues. Germline values: CDR1 MDHEN, CDR2 SYDVKM. The DNA for the CDR3 is TGTGCCAGCACGTCAACGGGGTCGGGTGAAAAACTGTTTTTT. Translation: CASTSTGSGEKLFF.

About this clonotype itself: This probably arose from a read error, given a far larger clone one base away. This chain links TRBV7-2 with TRBJ2-7; no definite D call. Germline V CDR1 and CDR2: SGHTA, FQGNSA. The CDR3 contains 16 residues. V shed 0 bases and J shed 7 bases, with 19 bases lying between them. The CDR3 sequence is CASSLAHQSSYNEQYF. The CDR3 coding sequence is TGTGCCAGCAGCTTAGCGCACCAGAGCTCCTACAATGAGCAGTACTTC. The full variable domain, completed using reference TRBV7-2 and TRBJ2-7, is GAGVSQSPSNKVTEKGKDVELRCDPISGHTALYWYRQSLGQGLEFLIYFQGNSAPDKSGLPSDRFSAERTGGSVSTLTIQRTQQEDSAVYLCASSLAHQSSYNEQYFGPGTRLTVT.

The rearrangement links TRBV12-3 or TRBV12-4 to TRBJ2-3; maybe TRBD2 (5 bases). This CDR3 comprises 16 residues. V lost 6 bases and J lost 0, with 16 bases in between. CDR3 coding DNA: TGTGCCAGCAGCAGTTTAGCGTTTCCTAGCACAGATACGCAGTATTTT. It encodes CASSSLAFPSTDTQYF.

This clonotype was recorded many times. The V call is TRBV6-1, the J call TRBJ2-3; the D is unclear. The CDR3 sequence is 14 residues long. The V end was cut by 1 base, the J end by 4 bases, with 9 bases between. The germline CDR1 and CDR2 sequences are MNHNS and SASEGT. CDR3 nucleotides: TGTGCCAGCAGTGAAGGGAGACCAGCAGATACGCAGTATTTT. Translation gives CASSEGRPADTQYF.

This clonotype was found many times. The CDR3, as DNA: TGTGCCAGCAGGCTGGTTTCCGACGAGCAGTACTTC. The encoded protein is CASRLVSDEQYF. The chain uses TRBV6-2 or TRBV6-3 and TRBJ2-7; D unresolved. The V gene lost 6 bases and the J gene lost 5 bases, with 11 bases spanning the gap. The germline V gene encodes CDR1 MNHEY and CDR2 SVGEGT. CDR3 length: 12 amino acids.